Listed here are 28 T cell receptor beta chains from one sample, sequenced in a study of control samples from healthy donors and cancer patients. TCRdb's copy holds only in-frame clones and misses some; the assay was immunoSEQ multiplex PCR. The data contain about 96,000 clones, approximately 93% of them singletons. Sequences were obtained from blood. The receptors were gathered from a man younger than 30 in good health.

This clone was counted once. This chain uses TRBV29-1 with TRBJ2-1; TRBD2 matches 13 bases. Losses at the gene ends were 6 bases for V and 14 bases for J; bases not matched to a gene: 10. Germline V gene lookup returns CDR1 SQVTM and CDR2 ANQGSEA. The length of the CDR3 is 13 residues. CDR3 protein: CSVPTSGGLGEFF. The CDR3 nucleotides are TGCAGCGTGCCGACTAGCGGGGGGTTGGGGGAGTTCTTC.

This clone was observed a single time. V usage is TRBV6-5 and J usage is TRBJ1-1; 7 bases map to TRBD1. V dropped 5 bases and J dropped 0; count of bases not matched to a gene: 6. Germline CDR1 MNHEY, CDR2 SVGAGI. The CDR3 runs to 15 residues. The CDR3 spells CASSKRRGLNTEAFF. DNA for the CDR3: TGTGCCAGCAGTAAACGGAGGGGGCTGAACACTGAAGCTTTCTTT.

The J gene is TRBJ2-5, the V gene TRBV6-2 or TRBV6-3, with D perhaps matching TRBD1 or TRBD2 (6 bases each). Trimming shortened V by 5 bases and J by 2 bases, and 12 bases separated the two germline ends. There are 14 residues in the CDR3. Per germline, CDR1 MNHEY and CDR2 SVGEGT. The CDR3 nucleotides read TGTGCCAGCAGTCCCCGAGGGGGGCAAGAGACCCAGTACTTC. Translating gives CASSPRGGQETQYF.

V and J are TRBV15 and TRBJ1-4; tentative D call: TRBD1 (5 bases). The V gene lost 3 bases and the J gene lost 3 bases, with 5 bases spanning the gap. The CDR3 is made up of 13 amino acids. Germline CDR1 reads LNHNV; CDR2 reads YYDKDF (reference sequence). The CDR3 nucleotides are TGTGCCACCAGCAGGGGACCTAATGAAAAACTGTTTTTT. Its protein is CATSRGPNEKLFF.

The CDR3 here is CASRSSRLAGVHTGELFF. DNA for the CDR3: TGTGCCAGCAGAAGCTCTAGACTAGCGGGAGTTCACACCGGGGAGCTGTTTTTT. V and J are TRBV2 and TRBJ2-2; TRBD2 matches 12 bases. The V segment lost 6 bases and the J segment 3 bases; nucleotides outside the gene matches: 11. The CDR3 is made up of 18 amino acids. Germline assignment: CDR1 SNHLY and CDR2 FYNNEI.

The chain has TRBV2 and TRBJ2-5; 7 bases match TRBD1. Germline lookup yields CDR1 SNHLY and CDR2 FYNNEI. This CDR3 is built from 14 residues. The V and J ends lost 4 bases and 2 bases, in that order; junction bases with no gene match: 4. The CDR3 is CASSGDRDQETQYF. The CDR3 region has the DNA TGTGCCAGCAGTGGAGACAGGGATCAAGAGACCCAGTACTTC.

V is TRBV6-1 and J is TRBJ2-5; 8 nucleotides line up with TRBD2. From germline, CDR1 is MNHNS and CDR2 SASEGT. CDR3 length: 14 amino acids. J was trimmed by 3 bases and V by 2 bases; bases with no gene match: 2. CDR3: CASSELGGEETQYF. CDR3 coding DNA: TGTGCCAGCAGTGAACTCGGGGGGGAAGAGACCCAGTACTTC.

Only one count was recorded for this clone. The chain has TRBV18 and TRBJ1-3; D possibly corresponds to TRBD1 (5 bases). V lost 3 bases and J lost 1, with 13 bases in between. Per germline, CDR1 KGHSH and CDR2 LQKENI. This CDR3 is built from 16 residues. For the CDR3, the DNA is TGTGCCAGCTCACCGACCCAGGGCAGTTCTGGAAACACCATATATTTT. Protein product: CASSPTQGSSGNTIYF.

V gene TRBV6-5 combines with J gene TRBJ2-7; TRBD1 might be the D (6 bases). The CDR3 covers 13 residues. Germline CDR1 reads MNHEY; CDR2 reads SVGAGI. V lost 4 bases and J lost 6, with 13 bases in between. The CDR3 loop reads CASSSTGWSEQYF. CDR3 DNA: TGTGCCAGCAGTTCTACAGGGTGGAGCGAGCAGTACTTC.

The chain has TRBV19 and TRBJ1-1; D is perhaps TRBD1 (5 bases). The CDR3 totals 14 residues. The V gene lost 5 bases and the J gene lost 5 bases, with 15 bases spanning the gap. Per the germline V gene, CDR1 is LNHDA and CDR2 is SQIVND (reference sequence). This chain's CDR3 is CASSGAGSMTEAFF. The CDR3 DNA follows: TGTGCCAGTAGTGGGGCAGGTTCGATGACTGAAGCTTTCTTT.

This rearrangement joins TRBV6-6 to TRBJ2-5, with D perhaps matching TRBD1 (6 bases). CDR1 is MNHNY and CDR2 is SVGAGI in the germline V gene (reference sequence). The CDR3 runs 12 residues. Trimming removed 11 bases at V and 5 bases at J, with 15 bases between. The CDR3 bases are TGTGCCTCTAAGTCGACAGGCGAGACCCAGTACTTC. This gives the protein CASKSTGETQYF.

The chain recombines TRBV5-5 with TRBJ1-6, with D unclear. The germline V gene has CDR1 SGHKS and CDR2 YYEKEE (reference sequence). The V gene lost 1 base and the J gene lost 7 bases, with 6 bases spanning the gap. The CDR3 covers 13 residues. The CDR3 DNA sequence: TGTGCCAGCAGCTTGTTTATAAATTCACCCCTCCACTTT. This codes for CASSLFINSPLHF.

The V call is TRBV11-3, the J call TRBJ2-4; possibly TRBD1 or TRBD2 for D (6 bases each). The CDR3 runs to 16 residues. From germline, CDR1 is SGHNT and CDR2 YENEEA. Trimming left V 4 bases short and J 0 bases short, with 13 bases between. CDR3 sequence: CASSSGRGAAKNIQYF. CDR3 sequence (DNA): TGTGCCAGCAGCTCAGGAAGGGGGGCAGCCAAAAACATTCAGTACTTC.

The chain is built from TRBV27 and TRBJ2-1; no definite D call. Germline values: CDR1 MNHEY, CDR2 SMNVEV (reference sequence). The CDR3 contains 11 residues. The V and J ends lost 7 bases and 9 bases respectively, with 10 bases between them. Written as DNA, the CDR3 is TGTGCCAGCACAATAGGAGTTGAGCAGTTCTTC. Translation gives CASTIGVEQFF.

This clone was counted once. The chain joins TRBV12-3 or TRBV12-4 to TRBJ1-1; no reliable D call. The ends were cut back, 5 bases at V and 1 base at J, with 8 bases in the middle. CDR3 length: 13 amino acids. CDR3 in amino acids: CASSLEKNTEAFF. The CDR3 DNA reads TGTGCCAGCAGTCTTGAGAAGAACACTGAAGCTTTCTTT.

The V call is TRBV2, the J call TRBJ1-5; no definite D call. Germline V gene lookup returns CDR1 SNHLY and CDR2 FYNNEI. The CDR3 runs to 13 residues. Trimming shortened V by 11 bases and J by 2 bases, and 13 bases separated the two germline ends. This CDR3 is CAPGRGGNQPQHF. The CDR3 DNA is TGTGCCCCAGGCCGAGGAGGCAATCAGCCCCAGCATTTT.

This clone was counted a single time. The chain recombines TRBV15 with TRBJ1-1, with D perhaps TRBD1 (6 bases). The CDR3 sequence is 19 residues long. Trimming removed 0 bases from V and 1 base from J, with 21 bases in between. Germline V gene sequence: CDR1 LNHNV, CDR2 YYDKDF (reference sequence). Here the CDR3 reads CATSRDSLDSDPSNTEAFF. The CDR3 bases are TGTGCCACCAGCAGAGATAGTCTGGACAGCGACCCTTCGAACACTGAAGCTTTCTTT.

The rearrangement joins TRBV13 to TRBJ2-2; 7 nucleotides line up with TRBD2. Trimming took 3 bases from V and 5 from J; bases not matched to a gene: 9. The CDR3 sequence is 16 residues long. Germline values: CDR1 PRHDT, CDR2 FYEKMQ (reference sequence). CDR3 region: CASSFWTGGSTGELFF. CDR3 coding DNA: TGTGCCAGCAGCTTTTGGACGGGAGGCTCTACCGGGGAGCTGTTTTTT.

The V gene is TRBV3-1 (or the pseudogene TRBV3-2), the J gene TRBJ2-1, with D perhaps matching TRBD1 (5 bases). From germline, CDR1 is LGHDT and CDR2 YNNKEL (reference sequence). The germline V and J ends were trimmed by 0 bases and 5 bases, with 17 bases remaining between them. The CDR3 spans 17 residues. Here the CDR3 reads CASSQDFFGQGNNEQFF. The CDR3 coding sequence is TGTGCCAGCAGCCAAGATTTTTTCGGGCAGGGTAACAATGAGCAGTTCTTC.

The chain uses TRBV9 and TRBJ1-2, with 10 bases lining up with TRBD1. Trimming removed 4 bases from V and 6 bases from J; junction bases left unmatched: 15. Looked up from germline, CDR1 is SGDLS and CDR2 is YYNGEE. This CDR3 spans 17 amino acids. As DNA, the CDR3 is TGTGCCAGCAGCCAATACCTACTATCGACAGGGGGCGATGGCTACACCTTC. Amino acids: CASSQYLLSTGGDGYTF.

The chain recombines TRBV5-1 with TRBJ2-7; the match to TRBD2 covers 9 bases. Germline V gene data show CDR1 as SGHRS and CDR2 as YFSETQ. This CDR3 contains 15 residues. V lost 0 bases and J lost 3; bases outside the gene matches: 4. The CDR3 spells CASSLGLAGSYEQYF. The CDR3 bases are TGCGCCAGCAGCTTGGGGCTAGCGGGAAGCTACGAGCAGTACTTC.

This CDR3 is CASSPLGGSGDSTYEQYF. The CDR3, as DNA: TGTGCCAGCTCACCTCTTGGGGGTAGTGGGGACAGCACCTACGAGCAGTACTTC. The chain joins TRBV18 to TRBJ2-7; 7 nucleotides match TRBD1. The CDR3 loop spans 18 amino acids. The V segment lost 3 bases and the J segment 2 bases; nucleotides outside the gene matches: 16. Per germline, CDR1 KGHSH and CDR2 LQKENI.

The CDR3 sequence is CASSEGRYNEQFF. In nucleotides, the CDR3 is TGTGCCAGCAGTGAGGGTAGATACAATGAGCAGTTCTTC. V gene TRBV2 combines with J gene TRBJ2-1; D call uncertain. The germline gives CDR1 SNHLY, CDR2 FYNNEI. The CDR3 runs to 13 residues. V was shortened by 3 bases and J by 4 bases, with 7 bases between the two germline ends.

V is TRBV6-5 and J is TRBJ2-3; no definite D call. Germline-derived CDR1 and CDR2 are MNHEY and SVGAGI. Trimming left V 5 bases short and J 1 base short, with 7 bases between. This CDR3 region has 13 residues. DNA of the CDR3: TGTGCCAGCAGTACAACAGGCACAGATACGCAGTATTTT. It codes for CASSTTGTDTQYF.

This chain connects TRBV12-5 to TRBJ1-2; 10 bases are a match to TRBD1. CDR3 length: 13 amino acids. The germline V gene encodes CDR1 LGHNT and CDR2 FRNRAP. Trimming cost V 6 bases and J 8 bases; bases outside gene matches: 6. CDR3 region: CASGDGTGEGYTF. CDR3 nucleotide sequence: TGTGCTAGTGGAGACGGGACAGGGGAAGGCTACACCTTC.

This chain connects TRBV19 to TRBJ1-2, with D unclear. CDR1 and CDR2 (germline): LNHDA, SQIVND (reference sequence). This CDR3 is 17 amino acids long. Trimming pared 5 bases from V and 1 base from J, leaving 20 bases between. The CDR3 region is CASSPRPDGSFNYGYTF. DNA for the CDR3: TGTGCCAGTAGTCCGCGCCCGGACGGAAGTTTTAACTATGGCTACACCTTC.

The rearrangement links TRBV2 to TRBJ2-5; a possible D gene is TRBD1 (6 bases). The CDR3 sequence is 11 residues long. V was pared by 7 bases and J by 13 bases, with 16 bases between. Germline CDR1 and CDR2: SNHLY and FYNNEI. The CDR3 loop is CASKGVPRGYF. The CDR3 bases are TGTGCCAGCAAGGGGGTCCCTCGGGGGTACTTC.

This clone occurred once. The genes are TRBV18 and TRBJ1-2; a possible D gene is TRBD1 (5 bases). This CDR3 is 15 amino acids long. Germline CDR1 KGHSH, CDR2 LQKENI. V lost 3 bases and J lost 5, with 16 bases in between. The DNA for the CDR3 is TGTGCCAGCTCACCGGTCGGTGGGGGATTGTATGGCTACACCTTC. It translates to CASSPVGGGLYGYTF.